This T cell receptor beta chain was found in a study of tissue T cells after allogeneic stem cell transplantation. Study summary: Four unmodified and three CD34-selected T-cell-depleted grafts went to graft-versus-host disease patients.

The data were produced by immunoSEQ multiplex PCR, yet TCRdb's version contains in-frame clones alone and is incomplete. The data contain under 50,000 clones, 92% of them singletons. In germline, CDR1 is KGHDR, CDR2 SFDVKD. V dropped 3 bases and J dropped 5 bases, with 10 bases sitting between them. CDR3 length equals 15 residues. The TCR originated in a woman aged 35-75 years who later had graft-versus-host disease after an allogeneic stem cell transplant. Sample: blood, taken before transplantation. The chain links TRBV24-1 to TRBJ1-6, with D unclear. In DNA form, the CDR3 reads TGTGCCACCAGTGATCCCGGGGAAAATAATTCACCCCTCCACTTT. Translation: CATSDPGENNSPLHF.